A selection of T cell receptor beta chains follows, all from one sample in a study of early T cells in non-severe SARS-CoV-2 infection. A single record per CDR3 protein comes from TCRdb applying MiXCR to the 5' RACE reads. The table has about 130,000 distinct CDR3 sequences, more than 12% seen once; the top ten hold about a fifth. What was sequenced was whole blood. Source of these receptors: an adult who was a healthcare worker with PCR-confirmed SARS-CoV-2 infection or an uninfected control (not recorded which). Each CDR3 is given with its conserved first and last residue.

j_call v_call cdr3_length cdr3_aa
TRBJ1-3 TRBV7-9 12 CAGGISGNTIYF
TRBJ2-1 TRBV5-4 18 CASSTGLAGGPSYNEQFF
TRBJ1-1 TRBV12-5 16 CASGPGASYVNTEAFF
TRBJ1-6 TRBV7-9 15 CASSLANNINSPLHF
TRBJ2-7 TRBV29-1 12 CSVGGGSYEQYF
TRBJ2-1 TRBV5-4 16 CASSLQGLAGDNEQFF
TRBJ2-5 TRBV6-6 16 CASRNGQGTYQETQYF
TRBJ2-3 TRBV6-2/TRBV6-3 14 CASSLPLTGDTQYF
TRBJ1-4 TRBV5-5 14 CASSARTGDEKLFF
TRBJ2-7 TRBV20-1 13 CSATSGGSYEQYF
TRBJ2-5 TRBV2 10 CASGSEKPAF
TRBJ2-1 TRBV20-1 13 CSAGGATYNEQFF
TRBJ1-1 TRBV12-3/TRBV12-4 11 CASIAAASAIF
TRBJ2-3 TRBV28 15 CASSLTGGGADTQYF
TRBJ1-1 TRBV20-1 13 CSARPAVNTEAFF
TRBJ2-3 TRBV10-2 14 CASSEGRRTDTQYF
TRBJ1-1 TRBV29-1 11 CSVEQNTEAFF
TRBJ2-1 TRBV5-1 18 CASSLGPSGLSSYNEQFF
TRBJ1-2 TRBV19 13 CASSIETNYGYTF
TRBJ2-1 TRBV11-2 15 CASSLSGQTYNEQFF
TRBJ1-2 TRBV27 15 CASSLFAGGGEGYTF
TRBJ2-7 TRBV11-2 13 CASSSVSINEQYF
TRBJ2-1 TRBV24-1 18 CATSDLPSLAGSYNEQFF
TRBJ2-1 TRBV3-1 14 CASGPGLANNEQFF
TRBJ2-7 TRBV30 12 CAWSSQGYEQYF
TRBJ2-1 TRBV7-9 13 CASSLYTYNEQFF
TRBJ2-4 TRBV4-2 17 CASSLPPGGPGENIQYF
TRBJ2-7 TRBV3-1 14 CASSHMGSSYEQYF
TRBJ2-5 TRBV4-1 17 CASSHSAGTLAQETQYF
TRBJ2-1 TRBV3-1 14 CASSQPESYNEQFF
TRBJ2-7 TRBV20-1 13 CSASSGFSYEQYF
TRBJ1-5 TRBV19 16 CASSIRHKYSNQPQHF
TRBJ2-5 TRBV15 15 CATSRGASSQETQYF
TRBJ2-1 TRBV7-6 16 CASSLANGQTWDEQFF
TRBJ2-7 TRBV4-1 16 CASSPRHGLDFYEQYF
TRBJ2-2 TRBV7-2 14 CASSYPGGAGELFF
TRBJ2-2 TRBV7-9 16 CASSPGAGRNTGELFF
TRBJ1-4 TRBV7-9 14 CASSLRAGGEKLFF
TRBJ2-3 TRBV20-1 15 CSATTTSGGLDTQYF
TRBJ1-2 TRBV19 16 CASSGQGRNYNYGYTF
TRBJ1-6 TRBV20-1 14 CSARDPRGDSPLHF
TRBJ1-1 TRBV5-4 15 CASSLGPGVETEAFF
TRBJ2-3 TRBV18 14 CASSESGDRDTQYF
TRBJ1-1 TRBV5-1 12 CASSRGSSEAFF
TRBJ2-7 TRBV23-1 15 CASSQSLSGLYEQYF
TRBJ1-2 TRBV10-1 15 CASSETATGTSGYTF
TRBJ2-5 TRBV6-2/TRBV6-3 15 CASSRMGQGQETQYF
TRBJ1-5 TRBV3-1 12 CASSSGGQPQHF
TRBJ1-2 TRBV29-1 12 CSVATGRYGYTF
TRBJ1-4 TRBV11-2 14 CASSLGAGTGKLFF
TRBJ2-7 TRBV10-3 15 CAISNRDRSSYEQYF
TRBJ2-6 TRBV20-1 13 CSALKTGANVLTF
TRBJ1-2 TRBV7-9 13 CASRRTGGDGYTF
TRBJ1-5 TRBV19 12 CASSMFAQPQHF
TRBJ2-1 TRBV20-1 13 CSASSGDGAGKFF